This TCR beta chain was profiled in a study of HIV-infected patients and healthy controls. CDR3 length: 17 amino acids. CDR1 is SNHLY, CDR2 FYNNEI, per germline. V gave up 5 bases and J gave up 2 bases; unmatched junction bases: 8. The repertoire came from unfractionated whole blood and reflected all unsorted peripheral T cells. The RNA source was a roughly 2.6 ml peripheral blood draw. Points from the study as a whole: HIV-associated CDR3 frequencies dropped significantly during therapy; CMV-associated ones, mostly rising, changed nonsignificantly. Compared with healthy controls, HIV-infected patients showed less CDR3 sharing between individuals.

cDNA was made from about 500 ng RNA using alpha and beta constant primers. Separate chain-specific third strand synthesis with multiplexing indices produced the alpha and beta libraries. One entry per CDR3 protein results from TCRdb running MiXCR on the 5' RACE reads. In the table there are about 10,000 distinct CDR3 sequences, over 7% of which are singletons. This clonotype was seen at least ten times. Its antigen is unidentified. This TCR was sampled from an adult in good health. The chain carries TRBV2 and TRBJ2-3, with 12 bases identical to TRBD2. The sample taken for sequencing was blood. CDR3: CASSSPSGGASTDTQYF. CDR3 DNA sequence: TGTGCCAGCAGTTCCCCTAGCGGGGGGGCCTCCACAGATACGCAGTATTTT. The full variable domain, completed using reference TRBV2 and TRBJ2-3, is EPEVTQTPSHQVTQMGQEVILRCVPISNHLYFYWYRQILGQKVEFLVSFYNNEISEKSEIFDDQFSVERPDGSNFTLKIRSTKLEDSAMYFCASSSPSGGASTDTQYFGPGTRLTVL.